Here is one TCR beta chain with its context. This record comes from a study of blood T cell repertoires in COVID-19. Overall study context: Specimens from acute and convalescent COVID-19 originated in the United States, Italy and Spain.

Participant ages covered roughly 18 to 89 years across 24 US areas. Cohort assignment relied on participant-reported clinical history. Trimming took 6 bases from V and 5 from J; bases not matched to a gene: 4. The CDR3 has 13 residues. Germline V gene lookup returns CDR1 LGHDT and CDR2 YNNKEL (reference sequence). Authors' methods: Nucleated cell number was recorded as an estimate derived from reference gene primer amplification. Profiling relied on immunoSEQ multiplex PCR, and the TCRdb table lists in-frame clones only, not all of them. V, J and clone size reflect that table, while D and trimming were determined from the DNA. The table lists around 420,000 clones, roughly 86% of them singletons.

The origin of this receptor is a woman in her 40s with acute COVID-19. The rearrangement uses TRBV3-1 (or the pseudogene TRBV3-2) and TRBJ1-5, with 7 bases fitting TRBD1. Material: PBMCs or T cells enriched from blood (not recorded which). The chain's CDR3 is CASSQDRYQPQHF. CDR3 nucleotide sequence: TGTGCCAGCAGTCAGGACAGGTATCAGCCCCAGCATTTT.